This T cell receptor beta chain was profiled in a study of T cells in localized non-small cell lung cancer (dated by TCRdb to 2020 to 2021). For the wider study: T cell repertoires of 200 to 300 early-stage NSCLC patients were analyzed, with tumors being compared against uninvolved tumor-adjacent lungs. The cohort was made up of around 250 treatment-naive NSCLC patients whose localized lung tumors had been resected. A mean age of roughly 66 years was recorded for the NSCLC patients, of whom 120 to 150 were male and more than 95 were female. General findings and caveats noted by the study authors: Because multi-region tumor sequencing was not done, intratumor heterogeneity could not be ruled out. Uninvolved tumor-adjacent lung showed the highest T cell clonality, higher than tumor, which suggests more focused antigenic responses in the uninvolved tumor-adjacent lung. Longer overall survival was associated with higher blood T cell density, whereas shorter survival was associated with higher adjacent-lung clonality. Since the design was exploratory, TCR variables were selected using unadjusted p-values with no false-discovery rate correction. A median of 57 of the top 100 tumor clones turned up in the paired uninvolved adjacent lung, and around 27 of those clones also ranked among the top 100 of that same adjacent lung.

On this clone itself: No antigen is known for it. The record has no base qualities; no much larger clone is one base away.

TCR beta CDR3 regions were sequenced from DNA using the immunoSEQ Assay. From the authors' description of their analysis: To compute T cell density, TCR beta template counts were normalized to usable DNA, which was estimated by amplifying housekeeping genes. Richness was estimated using the preseqR package, with extrapolation to 400,000 templates for PBMC samples and to 120,000 templates for tissue samples. Clonality was defined by subtracting Pielou's evenness from one. To identify tissue-enriched TCRs, differential abundance testing was run on productive amino-acid clonotypes with a minimum total count of 5 and an alpha of 0.1. Repertoire overlap between compartments was quantified with the Jaccard Index and Morisita Overlap Index. GLIPH grouped TCR beta CDR3s together with public tetramer-defined viral CDR3s, and a viral motif had to include at least three viral sequences and also show V-gene enrichment. The table was pulled from immuneACCESS by TCRdb, which kept in-frame rearrangements only. Such tables lose some clones; where checked, under half of the loss comes from unresolved V genes, and the rest has no known cause. The V and J calls and clone size are taken from that table; D and trimming were inferred from the DNA. Recorded for this sample are 41,000 or so clones; about 88% of them occurred a single time. Roughly 7.1% of the sample belongs to the ten largest clones.

At diagnosis, tumor, uninvolved tumor-adjacent lung and peripheral blood were collected and then preserved as a mix of FFPE and fresh-frozen material. For TCR repertoire profiling, the blood samples were analyzed as peripheral blood mononuclear cells. For CDR1 and CDR2, the germline V gene (reference sequence) lists SGHKS and YYEKEE. Taken from cysteine to phenylalanine, the CDR3 has 14 residues. CDR3 DNA is the only sequence kept; it has 42 bases, read in frame from the first base. V is reduced by 6 bases and J by 4 bases, leaving a spacing of 16 bases between them. The chain was built from TRBV5-5 and TRBJ1-2; 6 matching bases give a weak D call of TRBD1. The specimen comprised peripheral blood, sampled before any cancer treatment. This TCR was recovered from a woman aged 18 to 55 with stage III lung adenocarcinoma. The DNA reads as follows: TGTGCCAGCAACACAGGGAATCCCTTCTATGGCTACACCTTC. This codes for CASNTGNPFYGYTF.